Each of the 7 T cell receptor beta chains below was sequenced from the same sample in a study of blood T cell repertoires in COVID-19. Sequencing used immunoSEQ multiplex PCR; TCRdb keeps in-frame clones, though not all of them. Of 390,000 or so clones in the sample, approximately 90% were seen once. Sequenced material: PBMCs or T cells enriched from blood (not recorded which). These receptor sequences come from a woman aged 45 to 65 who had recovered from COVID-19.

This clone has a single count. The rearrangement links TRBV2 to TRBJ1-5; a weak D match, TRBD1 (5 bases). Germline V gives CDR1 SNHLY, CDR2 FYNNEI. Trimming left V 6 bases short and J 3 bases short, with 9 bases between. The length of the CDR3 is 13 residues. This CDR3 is CASRSDINQPQHF. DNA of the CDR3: TGTGCCAGCAGGTCGGACATCAATCAGCCCCAGCATTTT. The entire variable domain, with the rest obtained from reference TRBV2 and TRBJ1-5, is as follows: EPEVTQTPSHQVTQMGQEVILRCVPISNHLYFYWYRQILGQKVEFLVSFYNNEISEKSEIFDDQFSVERPDGSNFTLKIRSTKLEDSAMYFCASRSDINQPQHFGDGTRLSIL.

The CDR3 region has the DNA TGCGCCAGCAGCTGGACAGTGGAACTTGAAGCTTTCTTT. Its translation is CASSWTVELEAFF. This chain joins TRBV5-1 and TRBJ1-1, with TRBD1 as a possible D gene (6 bases). The V and J ends lost 3 bases and 7 bases respectively, with 13 bases between them. This CDR3 has 13 amino acids. Looked up from germline, CDR1 is SGHRS and CDR2 is YFSETQ.

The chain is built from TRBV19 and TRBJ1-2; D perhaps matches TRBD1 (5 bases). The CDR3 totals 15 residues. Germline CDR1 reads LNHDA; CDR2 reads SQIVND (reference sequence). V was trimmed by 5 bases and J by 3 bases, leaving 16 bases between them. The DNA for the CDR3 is TGTGCCAGTAGTCAGCCGACGGGGGGGTACTATGGCTACACCTTC. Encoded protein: CASSQPTGGYYGYTF.

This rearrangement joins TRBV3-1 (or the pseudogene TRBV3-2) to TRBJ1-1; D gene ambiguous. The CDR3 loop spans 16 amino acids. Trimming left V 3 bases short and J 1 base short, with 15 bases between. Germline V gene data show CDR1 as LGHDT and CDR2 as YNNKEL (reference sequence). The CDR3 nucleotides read TGTGCCAGCAGCCACCCAAAGCTGACGGGGAACACTGAAGCTTTCTTT. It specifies CASSHPKLTGNTEAFF.

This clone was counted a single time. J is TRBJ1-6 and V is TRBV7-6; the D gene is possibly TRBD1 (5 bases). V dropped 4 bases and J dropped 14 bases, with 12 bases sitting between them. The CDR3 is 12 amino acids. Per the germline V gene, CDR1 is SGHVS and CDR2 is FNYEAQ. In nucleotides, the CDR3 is TGTGCCAGCAGCTCCGGGGGGGGGTCCCTCCACTTT. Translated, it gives CASSSGGGSLHF.

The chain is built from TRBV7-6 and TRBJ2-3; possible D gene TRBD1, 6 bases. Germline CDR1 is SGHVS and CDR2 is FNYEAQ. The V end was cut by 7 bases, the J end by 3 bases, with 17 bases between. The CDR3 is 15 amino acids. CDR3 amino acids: CASTRTEMSTDTQYF. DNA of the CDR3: TGTGCCAGCACTAGGACAGAAATGAGTACAGATACGCAGTATTTT.

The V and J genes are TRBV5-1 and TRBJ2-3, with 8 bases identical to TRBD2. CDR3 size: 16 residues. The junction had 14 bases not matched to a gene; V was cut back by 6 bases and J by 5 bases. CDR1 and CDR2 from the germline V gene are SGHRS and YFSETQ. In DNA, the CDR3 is TGCGCCAGCACCCTGTTAGGCGGGGGGCCGGGAGATACGCAGTATTTT. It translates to CASTLLGGGPGDTQYF.